A single sample is the source of the 22 T cell receptor beta chains below, sequenced in a study of CD8 T cells in Susac syndrome (dated by TCRdb to between 2017 and 2020). The library was prepared using the immunoSEQ multiplex PCR assay. RNA was extracted using the RNeasy kit, and about 0.45 to 1 ug of the RNA was reverse transcribed with random hexamers. Using fastp at Q25 and MiXCR, TCRdb reprocessed the public reads and kept productive beta chains. Rows matching on CDR3 protein sequence are summarized as one entry with the most common DNA and genes. This sample comprises over 200,000 distinct CDR3 sequences, around 93% of them detected only once. The ten top clones hold approximately 0.082% of the sample. Sequenced: CD4+ T cells from PBMCs. These receptors all come from a human donor with multiple sclerosis.

V usage is TRBV3-1 and J usage is TRBJ2-2; D is undetermined. CDR3 length equals 16 residues. V lost 4 bases and J 2 bases, leaving 14 bases between the germline ends. In germline, CDR1 is LGHDT, CDR2 YNNKEL (reference sequence). This CDR3 reads CASSPEAWANTGELFF. The CDR3 coding sequence is TGTGCCAGCAGCCCCGAAGCCTGGGCTAACACCGGGGAGCTGTTTTTT.

The genes are TRBV29-1 and TRBJ2-5; the match to TRBD1 covers 9 bases. The CDR3 is made up of 13 amino acids. In germline, CDR1 is SQVTM, CDR2 ANQGSEA. J gave up 5 bases and V 6 bases, and 7 bases lay outside the gene matches. CDR3 protein: CSVGDREWETQYF. The CDR3 DNA reads TGCAGCGTGGGGGACAGGGAATGGGAGACCCAGTACTTC.

J is TRBJ2-7 and V is TRBV15, with no clear D. Trimming removed 5 bases at V and 6 bases at J, with 17 bases between. Looked up from germline, CDR1 is LNHNV and CDR2 is YYDKDF (reference sequence). The CDR3 spans 14 residues. As DNA, the CDR3 is TGTGCCACCAGCGTCCCCGGGCCAACCGGCGAGCAGTACTTC. It encodes CATSVPGPTGEQYF.

The chain joins TRBV2 to TRBJ2-2; perhaps TRBD2 as D (7 bases). The CDR3 is made up of 16 amino acids. The germline V and J ends were trimmed by 3 bases and 3 bases, with 14 bases remaining between them. Per germline, CDR1 SNHLY and CDR2 FYNNEI. The CDR3 nucleotides read TGTGCCAGCAGTGATATGGGGGGGCCGTACACCGGGGAGCTGTTTTTT. It codes for CASSDMGGPYTGELFF.

The chain employs TRBV30 and TRBJ2-5; D unclear. V was shortened by 2 bases and J by 3 bases, with 10 bases between the two germline ends. The length of the CDR3 is 13 residues. Germline lookup yields CDR1 GTSNPN and CDR2 SVGIG (reference sequence). The CDR3 protein is CAWSRTAEETQYF. In DNA, the CDR3 is TGTGCCTGGAGTCGTACAGCCGAAGAGACCCAGTACTTC. Full variable domain (outside the CDR3, taken from reference TRBV30 and TRBJ2-5): SQTIHQWPATLVQPVGSPLSLECTVEGTSNPNLYWYRQAAGRGLQLLFYSVGIGQISSEVPQNLSASRPQDRQFILSSKKLLLSDSGFYLCAWSRTAEETQYFGPGTRLLVL.

The V and J genes are TRBV4-2 and TRBJ2-7; possible D gene TRBD1, 6 bases. The CDR3 is 16 residues long. The germline V gene encodes CDR1 LGHNA and CDR2 YNFKEQ. V was pared by 1 base and J by 0 bases, with 13 bases between. In nucleotides, the CDR3 is TGTGCCAGCAGCCAAGCCAGGGACATCCCCTCCTACGAGCAGTACTTC. This gives the protein CASSQARDIPSYEQYF.

The V gene is TRBV5-6, the J gene TRBJ1-6; no clear D gene. The length of the CDR3 is 14 residues. Germline V CDR1 and CDR2: SGHDT, YYEEEE. Trimming took off 4 bases at V and 7 bases at J, with 12 bases between the two ends. In DNA form, the CDR3 reads TGTGCCAGCAGCCAAGTAATTTCGAATTCACCCCTCCACTTT. Its protein product is CASSQVISNSPLHF. Variable domain in full (rest from reference TRBV5-6 and TRBJ1-6): DAGVTQSPTHLIKTRGQQVTLRCSPKSGHDTVSWYQQALGQGPQFIFQYYEEEERQRGNFPDRFSGHQFPNYSSELNVNALLLGDSALYLCASSQVISNSPLHFGNGTRLTVT.

This chain joins TRBV15 and TRBJ1-5; TRBD1 aligns across 7 bases. CDR1 and CDR2 (germline): LNHNV, YYDKDF (reference sequence). V lost 0 bases, J lost 6 bases, and 8 bases stayed unmatched. The CDR3 contains 16 residues. The CDR3 DNA follows: TGTGCCACCAGCAGAGATCCCGAAGGGGGCCGTCAGCCCCAGCATTTT. It specifies CATSRDPEGGRQPQHF.

The chain combines TRBV29-1 with TRBJ2-5; D ambiguous. V was shortened by 1 base and J by 5 bases, with 11 bases between the two germline ends. The CDR3 contains 13 residues. In germline, CDR1 is SQVTM, CDR2 ANQGSEA. The CDR3 DNA sequence: TGCAGCGTTGAAGCCCCCTGGACCGAGACCCAGTACTTC. It encodes CSVEAPWTETQYF.

The sample holds one count of this clonotype. This rearrangement joins TRBV18 to TRBJ1-5; no clear D. This CDR3 has 12 residues. CDR1 and CDR2 from the germline V gene are KGHSH and LQKENI. V lost 5 bases, J lost 4 bases, and 6 bases lay in between. The CDR3 is CASSSPNQPQHF. Here the CDR3 DNA reads TGTGCCAGCTCATCGCCTAATCAGCCCCAGCATTTT.

This clonotype has only one observation. V gene TRBV25-1 combines with J gene TRBJ1-2; possible D gene TRBD1, 5 bases. The CDR3 has 13 amino acids. Germline CDR1 reads MGHDK; CDR2 reads SYGVNS. Trimming pared 4 bases from V and 7 bases from J, leaving 13 bases between. CDR3 residues: CASSVRDERGYTF. CDR3 DNA sequence: TGTGCCAGCAGTGTAAGGGACGAGCGTGGCTACACCTTC.

The genes are TRBV15 and TRBJ2-6; D not certain. The CDR3 loop spans 17 amino acids. Per the germline V gene, CDR1 is LNHNV and CDR2 is YYDKDF (reference sequence). V was pared by 2 bases and J by 0 bases, with 11 bases between. The CDR3, as DNA: TGTGCCACCAGCAGATCCGACCTATACTCTGGGGCCAACGTCCTGACTTTC. Amino acids: CATSRSDLYSGANVLTF.

The rearrangement links TRBV5-1 to TRBJ2-5; D is undetermined. The CDR3 consists of 13 residues. V was trimmed by 4 bases and J by 4 bases, leaving 11 bases between them. Germline V gives CDR1 SGHRS, CDR2 YFSETQ. The CDR3 nucleotides read TGCGCCAGCAGCCACGAAGTGGGAGAGACCCAGTACTTC. This codes for CASSHEVGETQYF. Together with reference TRBV5-1 and TRBJ2-5, the CDR3 gives the full variable domain: KAGVTQTPRYLIKTRGQQVTLSCSPISGHRSVSWYQQTPGQGLQFLFEYFSETQRNKGNFPGRFSGRQFSNSRSEMNVSTLELGDSALYLCASSHEVGETQYFGPGTRLLVL.

This chain uses TRBV29-1 with TRBJ1-4; D is unclear. The CDR3 is 11 amino acids. Germline assignment: CDR1 SQVTM and CDR2 ANQGSEA. V was cut by 3 bases and J by 7 bases, with 6 bases left in between. In nucleotides, the CDR3 is TGCAGCGTTGAGGTTGGTGAAAAACTGTTTTTT. Translated: CSVEVGEKLFF.

V gene TRBV25-1 combines with J gene TRBJ2-7, with D uncertain. The germline CDR1 and CDR2 sequences are MGHDK and SYGVNS. Between the trimmed V and J ends, which lost 5 bases and 1 base, there was a span of 21 bases. The CDR3 covers 17 residues. CDR3 loop: CASSPISGSQKSYEQYV. The CDR3 DNA sequence: TGTGCCAGCAGTCCGATTTCCGGGTCTCAGAAGTCCTACGAGCAGTACGTC.

This chain connects TRBV29-1 to TRBJ2-5; TRBD2 might be the D (5 bases). The CDR3 is 12 amino acids. CDR1 is SQVTM, CDR2 ANQGSEA, per germline. V lost 3 bases, J lost 0 bases, and 5 bases lay in between. The CDR3: CSVDGNQETQYF. The CDR3, as DNA: TGCAGCGTTGACGGGAACCAAGAGACCCAGTACTTC.

CDR3 sequence: CAWSVGTPWNSPLHF. The CDR3 coding sequence is TGTGCCTGGAGTGTGGGGACCCCCTGGAATTCACCCCTCCACTTT. The J gene is TRBJ1-6, the V gene TRBV30, with D perhaps matching TRBD1 (5 bases). The CDR3 has 15 residues. Germline V lookup: CDR1 GTSNPN, CDR2 SVGIG (reference sequence). The V gene lost 0 bases and the J gene lost 7 bases, with 13 bases spanning the gap.

In this sample, this clonotype turned up once. The chain joins TRBV9 to TRBJ2-7; 7 bases agree with TRBD1. This CDR3 is 15 amino acids long. V trimming: 4 bases; J trimming: 2 bases; junction bases outside the gene matches: 9. Germline V gene sequence: CDR1 SGDLS, CDR2 YYNGEE. CDR3: CASSIEPGQPYEQYF. The CDR3 nucleotides are TGTGCCAGCAGCATAGAACCGGGACAGCCCTACGAGCAGTACTTC.

The V and J genes are TRBV29-1 and TRBJ1-1; 9 nucleotides match TRBD1. V dropped 6 bases and J dropped 11; count of bases not matched to a gene: 7. The CDR3 runs to 11 residues. Per germline, CDR1 SQVTM and CDR2 ANQGSEA. The CDR3 spells CSVGTGSWAFF. CDR3 in DNA: TGCAGCGTCGGGACAGGGTCCTGGGCTTTCTTT.

The chain is built from TRBV25-1 and TRBJ2-7, with no clear D. With 6 bases removed from V and 3 bases from J, the gap between germline ends came to 9 bases. CDR3 length: 12 residues. From germline, CDR1 is MGHDK and CDR2 SYGVNS. Written as DNA, the CDR3 is TGTGCCAGCAGCCTAAGAGTCTACGAGCAGTACGTC. Translation: CASSLRVYEQYV.

The V call is TRBV4-2, the J call TRBJ2-3; TRBD2 matches at 7 bases. After removal of 5 bases from V and 4 bases from J, the junction contained 12 bases not matched to a gene. The CDR3 covers 16 residues. Germline V CDR1 and CDR2: LGHNA, YNFKEQ. The CDR3 region is CASSSRASGVPDTQYF. CDR3 DNA sequence: TGTGCCAGCAGCTCTCGAGCCAGCGGGGTGCCAGATACGCAGTATTTT.

In its sample, this clonotype was seen once. The chain combines TRBV6-5 with TRBJ2-5; D ambiguous. CDR3 length equals 15 residues. Germline V gene lookup returns CDR1 MNHEY and CDR2 SVGAGI. The V and J ends lost 2 bases and 1 base respectively, with 11 bases between them. CDR3 nucleotide sequence: TGTGCCAGCAGTTACCTCCAAGGGCGCCAAGAGACCCAGTACTTC. This encodes CASSYLQGRQETQYF.